The clone carrying this T cell receptor (beta chain) was recorded many times. Its antigen is not known. The template used for profiling TCR beta VDJ and CDR3 was genomic DNA. TCRdb re-called the reads through MiXCR, storing one row per CDR3 protein. The data show 400,000 to 450,000 distinct CDR3 sequences, 65% to 75% seen once. The data originate from a study of CD8+CD57+ T cells in acquired aplastic anemia. Looking at the study overall: Yields of DNA that came from sorted CD4+ and CD8+ cells averaged approximately 3.5 ug. Among healthy donors, CD4+ cells averaged around 11 million reads. Findings and caveats of the study: The same twenty-nine CD8+ CDR3 sequences occurred in patients and in controls.

The CDR3 loop spans 15 amino acids. Germline V gives CDR1 MNHEY, CDR2 SVGEGT. V lost 6 bases, J lost 3 bases, and 10 bases stayed unmatched. The genes are TRBV6-2 or TRBV6-3 and TRBJ1-2; 7 positions match TRBD1. The receptor comes from a human donor in good health, serving as a control. Sequencing was done on a sample of sorted CD4+, CD8+, or CD8+CD57+ T cells (not recorded which) from PBMCs. CDR3 in amino acids: CASSEGTVPYYGYTF. In nucleotides, the CDR3 is TGTGCCAGCAGCGAAGGGACAGTACCCTACTATGGCTACACCTTC.